This record covers a single TCR beta chain. Its matching antigen is unknown. Using immunoSEQ multiplex PCR, the repertoire was profiled, and TCRdb retains in-frame clones only, with some absent. This sample yields 2 million to 3 million clones, of which 93% are seen a single time; around 0.4% belongs to the top ten. These data come from a study of shared clonotypes between healthy human individuals. Study-level information: The study used three CD4 naive, three CD4 memory, two CD8 naive and one CD8 memory plate per donor.

General study findings and limits: Donor clonotype sharing was expected to depend on sequencing depth. The study drew on few donors, limiting represented genetic and exposure-history diversity.

The TCR originated in a man in his late teens or twenties in good health. Some clones in this sample may be carry-over from other donors' samples. The sample was naive CD4+ T cells from PBMCs. This sample's subset: CD45RA+ positively selected.

The CDR3 nucleotides read TGTGCCAGCAGCTTGGGGGCCTCTGGGGCCAACGTCCTGACTTTC. It yields the protein CASSLGASGANVLTF. The chain links TRBV5-8 to TRBJ2-6; D gene ambiguous. Germline values: CDR1 SGHTS, CDR2 YDEGEE. Trimming took off 0 bases at V and 0 bases at J, with 4 bases between the two ends. The CDR3 is 15 residues long.